This TCR beta chain was recovered during a study of T-cell memory formation after mild COVID-19 (dated by TCRdb to about 2021). Concerning the study at large: TCR sequence clusters from the two donors were largely donor specific. Two young, previously healthy adult volunteers made up the cohort, one male and one female. Longitudinal TCRalpha and TCRbeta repertoire sequencing tracked T-cell clones expanding and contracting after mild COVID-19 in a couple of donors. General study outcomes and caveats: From day 15 to 85, contracting clones showed balanced CD4/CD8 phenotypes, whereas a second wave of clones that expanded from day 15 to 37 leaned towards CD4+. The second-wave clones that peaked on day 37 were not confirmed to be SARS-CoV-2 specific. Contracting CD4+ clones were found mainly in CM and EM memory subsets, while CD8+ clones were enriched in EMRA. Only a couple of mild cases were covered by the study, and larger cohorts that include severe cases with pre-infection samples were considered necessary. Some responding clones were detected in pre-infection memory, suggesting pre-existing cross-reactive memory T cells joined the SARS-CoV-2 response.

Reading the germline V gene (reference sequence) gives CDR1 LGHDT and CDR2 YNNKEL. Measured from the cysteine to the phenylalanine, the CDR3 is 15 residues long. Only CDR3 DNA is held: 45 bases, read in frame from base 1. Trimming leaves V shorter by 4 bases and J shorter by 3 bases, with the junction holding 5 bases beyond the gene matches. There are a few counts of this clonotype. Its antigen is not yet known. Per-base quality was not reported, and no clone a single base away is much larger than it. Ficoll-Paque density gradient centrifugation was used to isolate PBMCs. TCRdb names Illumina NovaSeq 6000 as the instrument used. TCRalpha and TCRbeta cDNA libraries were built by 5'RACE with constant-segment primers, adding sample barcodes and unique molecular identifiers. RNA was extracted from every sample with Trizol reagent. The libraries were amplified in two PCR steps, and the second step added a second sample barcode and Illumina TruSeq adapters. Libraries were sequenced on an Illumina NovaSeq with 2 x 150 bp paired-end reads. In the paper's pipeline: Demultiplexing of reads and collapsing into UMI-guided consensus sequences were performed with migec v1.2.7. Using mixcr v2.1.11, the UMI consensuses were aligned to TRA and TRB V and J templates and assembled into clonotypes. Clonotypes were classified as expanded or contracted when called significant by both edgeR and NoisET, with noise models trained on biological replicates. For edgeR calls, the cutoffs were a false discovery rate-adjusted p below 0.01 and a log2 fold-change threshold of 1. As an exploratory analysis of dynamics, max-normalized trajectories of the 1000 most abundant clonotypes were examined by PCA with hierarchical clustering. Each responding clone was given a CD4 or CD8 phenotype based on the CD4+ and CD8+ repertoires, which had been sequenced separately. In-frame beta chains were kept once TCRdb had trimmed the public reads at Q25 with fastp and called clones with MiXCR. Each CDR3 protein gets just one entry, which takes the most common genes and DNA from the rows behind it. The V and J calls reflect TCRdb's pipeline rather than the authors' work. The sample table holds about 390,000 distinct CDR3 sequences, of which roughly 20% were seen once. Jointly, the top ten make up around an eighth of the sample.

The chain is assembled from TRBV3-1 and TRBJ2-1, with 8 central nucleotides matching TRBD2. Sequencing input: PBMCs or a T cell subset sorted from them (not recorded which). The sequence came from an adult woman who had mild COVID-19 (a few samples of this study predate the infection). The sample titles of this study are shuffled in the database, so cell type and time point are left out; the donor was told from shared clones. The CDR3 region has the sequence CASSPGGSLYNEQFF. In nucleotide form, the sequence is TGTGCCAGCAGCCCGGGGGGGTCCCTCTACAATGAGCAGTTCTTC.